Below are 21 T cell receptor beta chains sequenced from a single sample in a study of tissue T cells after allogeneic stem cell transplantation. Clones were read by immunoSEQ multiplex PCR, and TCRdb kept only the in-frame ones, dropping some. The top ten hold less than 4.5% of the sample, which has around 28,000 clones, less than 90% seen once. Material: blood, obtained before transplantation. All receptors come from a woman between 18 and 50 years old who later had graft-versus-host disease after an allogeneic stem cell transplant.

The chain recombines TRBV5-6 with TRBJ2-1, with 7 bases matching TRBD2. CDR1 is SGHDT, CDR2 YYEEEE, per germline. The CDR3 is made up of 13 amino acids. After removal of 3 bases from V and 10 bases from J, the junction contained 7 bases not matched to a gene. The CDR3 sequence is CASSSLASGEQFF. The CDR3 DNA reads as TGTGCCAGCAGCTCACTAGCGTCAGGGGAGCAGTTCTTC.

The chain carries TRBV6-5 and TRBJ2-4; D not certain. Germline-derived CDR1 and CDR2 are MNHEY and SVGAGI. The CDR3 consists of 15 residues. Trimming removed 4 bases at V and 9 bases at J, with 19 bases between. The CDR3 DNA reads TGTGCCAGCAGTTTCGCCCAGATCTCTAGAGCCATTCAGTACTTC. Its translation: CASSFAQISRAIQYF.

The chain links TRBV2 to TRBJ2-7, with D perhaps matching TRBD2 (6 bases). From germline, CDR1 is SNHLY and CDR2 FYNNEI. Trimming took 4 bases from V and 0 from J, leaving 7 bases between them. CDR3 length equals 13 residues. In nucleotides, the CDR3 is TGTGCCAGCAGTGCGGGACTCTCCTACGAGCAGTACTTC. Its translation: CASSAGLSYEQYF. Full variable domain (rest looked up from reference TRBV2 and TRBJ2-7): EPEVTQTPSHQVTQMGQEVILRCVPISNHLYFYWYRQILGQKVEFLVSFYNNEISEKSEIFDDQFSVERPDGSNFTLKIRSTKLEDSAMYFCASSAGLSYEQYFGPGTRLTVT.

The table lists this clone with a few counts. The rearrangement links TRBV7-2 to TRBJ1-6; D gene uncertain. Germline values: CDR1 SGHTA, CDR2 FQGNSA. Trimming pared 5 bases from V and 7 bases from J, leaving 12 bases between. The CDR3 extends over 14 amino acids. The CDR3 bases are TGTGCCAGCAGCCTTCGACACGGGAATTCACCCCTCCACTTT. This gives the protein CASSLRHGNSPLHF.

This clone has just a few counts. The rearrangement links TRBV5-6 to TRBJ1-2; D remains ambiguous. V gave up 1 base and J gave up 4 bases, with 8 bases separating them. CDR3 size: 13 residues. Germline V gene lookup returns CDR1 SGHDT and CDR2 YYEEEE. As DNA, the CDR3 is TGTGCCAGCAGCTTGTCAGGAATCTATGGCTACACCTTC. Its translation: CASSLSGIYGYTF.

The chain employs TRBV7-2 and TRBJ2-1; a possible D gene is TRBD1 (5 bases). This CDR3 is built from 15 residues. CDR1 SGHTA and CDR2 FQGNSA come from the germline V gene. V lost 1 base, J lost 9 bases, and 16 bases lay in between. The CDR3 here is CASSLEVGRGSEQFF. The CDR3, as DNA: TGTGCCAGCAGCTTAGAGGTAGGTAGGGGCAGTGAGCAGTTCTTC.

This chain uses TRBV28 with TRBJ2-7; 11 bases are a match to TRBD1. Germline assignment: CDR1 MDHEN and CDR2 SYDVKM. The CDR3 runs 13 residues. V gave up 5 bases and J gave up 6 bases; unmatched junction bases: 3. In DNA form, the CDR3 reads TGTGCCAGCAGTGGACAGGGGGCTGGCGAGCAGTACTTC. This codes for CASSGQGAGEQYF.

The chain recombines TRBV12-5 with TRBJ2-3, with D possibly TRBD1 on 5 matching bases. Trimming took off 6 bases at V and 11 bases at J, with 15 bases between the two ends. Germline V gene sequence: CDR1 LGHNT, CDR2 FRNRAP. This CDR3 has 12 residues. The CDR3 coding sequence is TGTGCTAGTGGAGCGACAGTCCCGGGGCAGTATTTT. Amino acid sequence: CASGATVPGQYF.

The chain is built from TRBV30 and TRBJ1-2, with TRBD1 matching 8 bases. The CDR3 is made up of 14 amino acids. V lost 3 bases and J lost 0; bases outside the gene matches: 3. In germline, CDR1 is GTSNPN, CDR2 SVGIG (reference sequence). As DNA, the CDR3 is TGTGCCTGGAGCCCAGGGGGCTCTAACTATGGCTACACCTTC. This codes for CAWSPGGSNYGYTF.

The rearrangement joins TRBV7-8 to TRBJ1-1, with a weak D call TRBD1 (6 bases). The CDR3 spans 14 residues. Deletions cut 6 bases from V and 0 bases from J, with 11 bases between. Germline V gene data show CDR1 as SGHVS and CDR2 as FQNEAQ. The CDR3 here is CASSVRGMNTEAFF. CDR3 DNA sequence: TGTGCCAGCAGTGTCAGGGGAATGAACACTGAAGCTTTCTTT.

J is TRBJ2-5 and V is TRBV4-1, with D unresolved. There are 15 residues in the CDR3. Germline CDR1 and CDR2: MGHRA and YSYEKL. The ends were cut back, 1 base at V and 1 base at J, with 10 bases in the middle. CDR3 protein: CASSQVSAAQETQYF. The CDR3 region has the DNA TGCGCCAGCAGCCAAGTTTCTGCGGCCCAAGAGACCCAGTACTTC.

This chain connects TRBV5-4 to TRBJ2-1, with a tentative D call TRBD2 (5 bases). Per germline, CDR1 SGHNT and CDR2 YYREEE (reference sequence). The CDR3 is 15 amino acids. V dropped 4 bases and J dropped 0 bases, with 11 bases sitting between them. The CDR3 is CASSLARSSYNEQFF. CDR3 sequence (DNA): TGTGCCAGCAGCCTAGCCCGTAGCTCCTACAATGAGCAGTTCTTC.

The chain uses TRBV7-2 and TRBJ2-3; 8 bases line up with TRBD2. CDR3 length equals 16 residues. The ends lost 3 bases at V and 8 bases at J; junction bases unmatched: 13. Germline CDR1 and CDR2: SGHTA and FQGNSA. The CDR3 DNA sequence: TGTGCCAGCAGCTTTAGTAGCGGGGAGATCTACAGTACGCAGTATTTT. Its translation: CASSFSSGEIYSTQYF.

The V and J genes are TRBV6-6 and TRBJ1-1; no definite D call. V lost 4 bases and J lost 4, with 13 bases in between. Per germline, CDR1 MNHNY and CDR2 SVGAGI (reference sequence). The length of the CDR3 is 14 residues. The CDR3 spells CASSWTSSGTEAFF. CDR3 in DNA: TGTGCCAGCAGTTGGACCTCCAGTGGCACTGAAGCTTTCTTT.

The chain links TRBV5-6 to TRBJ1-1; 12 positions agree with TRBD1. V gave up 4 bases and J gave up 0 bases; unmatched junction bases: 7. This CDR3 spans 17 amino acids. Germline V gene sequence: CDR1 SGHDT, CDR2 YYEEEE. This CDR3 is CASSPGTGGFMNTEAFF. The DNA for the CDR3 is TGTGCCAGCAGCCCCGGGACAGGGGGCTTCATGAACACTGAAGCTTTCTTT. Full variable domain (rest looked up from reference TRBV5-6 and TRBJ1-1): DAGVTQSPTHLIKTRGQQVTLRCSPKSGHDTVSWYQQALGQGPQFIFQYYEEEERQRGNFPDRFSGHQFPNYSSELNVNALLLGDSALYLCASSPGTGGFMNTEAFFGQGTRLTVV.

A word on this clone: Other DNA sequences in this specimen translate into the identical CDR3. The rearrangement uses TRBV9 and TRBJ1-1; D is uncertain. V lost 0 bases to trimming and J lost 0 bases, with 9 bases between them. The V gene's germline CDR1 is SGDLS and CDR2 YYNGEE. The CDR3 totals 15 residues. The CDR3 sequence: CASSVGDGLNTEAFF. The CDR3 DNA follows: TGTGCCAGCAGCGTAGGTGACGGACTGAACACTGAAGCTTTCTTT.

The CDR3 sequence: CAWSLQSFEKLFF. The CDR3 region has the DNA TGTGCCTGGAGTCTTCAGTCTTTTGAAAAACTGTTTTTT. V gene TRBV30 combines with J gene TRBJ1-4; D is undetermined. The CDR3 length is 13 residues. In germline, CDR1 is GTSNPN, CDR2 SVGIG (reference sequence). V was shortened by 2 bases and J by 7 bases, with 11 bases between the two germline ends. The variable domain in full, with the rest retrieved from reference TRBV30 and TRBJ1-4, is SQTIHQWPATLVQPVGSPLSLECTVEGTSNPNLYWYRQAAGRGLQLLFYSVGIGQISSEVPQNLSASRPQDRQFILSSKKLLLSDSGFYLCAWSLQSFEKLFFGSGTQLSVL.

This chain uses TRBV5-1 with TRBJ1-1; weak D call: TRBD1 (6 bases). V was pared by 4 bases and J by 1 base, with 14 bases between. The germline V gene encodes CDR1 SGHRS and CDR2 YFSETQ. This CDR3 region has 15 residues. DNA of the CDR3: TGCGCCAGCAGCGACCTCGGACAGAAGAACACTGAAGCTTTCTTT. Residues: CASSDLGQKNTEAFF.

The V call is TRBV7-2, the J call TRBJ2-1, with TRBD2 matching 7 bases. The CDR3 consists of 16 residues. Germline V CDR1 and CDR2: SGHTA, FQGNSA. The V and J ends lost 5 bases and 0 bases, in that order; junction bases with no gene match: 7. The CDR3 is CASSVLAGGSYNEQFF. CDR3 nucleotides: TGTGCCAGCAGCGTATTAGCGGGCGGCTCCTACAATGAGCAGTTCTTC. Together with reference TRBV7-2 and TRBJ2-1, the CDR3 gives the full variable domain: GAGVSQSPSNKVTEKGKDVELRCDPISGHTALYWYRQSLGQGLEFLIYFQGNSAPDKSGLPSDRFSAERTGGSVSTLTIQRTQQEDSAVYLCASSVLAGGSYNEQFFGPGTRLTVL.

This chain uses TRBV4-2 with TRBJ2-2; a possible D gene is TRBD2 (6 bases). This CDR3 contains 14 residues. Trimming left V 4 bases short and J 4 bases short, with 10 bases between. The V gene's germline CDR1 is LGHNA and CDR2 YNFKEQ. The CDR3 sequence is CASSPPGGTGELFF. CDR3 coding DNA: TGTGCCAGCAGCCCCCCCGGGGGCACCGGGGAGCTGTTTTTT.

V and J are TRBV2 and TRBJ1-1, with 9 bases lining up with TRBD1. The germline V gene has CDR1 SNHLY and CDR2 FYNNEI. The CDR3 is 16 amino acids. The V segment lost 6 bases and the J segment 9 bases; nucleotides outside the gene matches: 17. The CDR3 coding sequence is TGTGCCAGCAGACCCCTAATTGTGGACAGGGGAGAGAAAGCTTTCTTT. Protein product: CASRPLIVDRGEKAFF. Variable domain in full (rest from reference TRBV2 and TRBJ1-1): EPEVTQTPSHQVTQMGQEVILRCVPISNHLYFYWYRQILGQKVEFLVSFYNNEISEKSEIFDDQFSVERPDGSNFTLKIRSTKLEDSAMYFCASRPLIVDRGEKAFFGQGTRLTVV.